This T cell receptor (beta chain) derives from a study of blood T cell repertoires in COVID-19. Study as a whole: Samples taken during acute and convalescent COVID-19 were collected in the United States, Italy and Spain. The analysed material was cDNA or gDNA that came from T cells, B-cell-depleted T cells, or PBMCs.

In the authors' methods: It was from reference gene primer amplification that nucleated cell counts were estimated. Clones were sequenced by immunoSEQ multiplex PCR, and TCRdb holds only the in-frame ones, with some missing. V, J and clone size are those of that table, while D and trimming were read from the DNA. The data hold about 300,000 clones, with around 88% observed a single time. The CDR3 is 15 residues long. J gave up 3 bases and V 4 bases, and 8 bases lay outside the gene matches. Germline values: CDR1 SGHNT, CDR2 YYREEE (reference sequence). Sequencing was performed on peripheral blood. The chain uses TRBV5-4 and TRBJ2-7, with TRBD2 matching over 9 bases. This clonotype was sampled from a man aged 40-49 years with acute or convalescent COVID-19. CDR3 nucleotides: TGTGCCAGCAGCCTCCCGGGACTAGCCCACTACGAGCAGTACTTC. Its protein product is CASSLPGLAHYEQYF. Full variable domain (outside the CDR3, taken from reference TRBV5-4 and TRBJ2-7): ETGVTQSPTHLIKTRGQQVTLRCSSQSGHNTVSWYQQALGQGPQFIFQYYREEENGRGNFPPRFSGLQFPNYSSELNVNALELDDSALYLCASSLPGLAHYEQYFGPGTRLTVT.